This TCR beta chain derives from a study of human T cells and chemical hapten exposure. Regarding time point: patch test 3, about 24 weeks after DPC sensitization. Sample treatment: therapeutic diphenylcyclopropenone sensitization with weekly scalp DPC. Germline V gives CDR1 MNHNS, CDR2 SASEGT. CDR3 size: 12 residues. The V end was cut by 4 bases, the J end by 3 bases, with 6 bases between. TCRdb re-derived calls from the RACE reads in MiXCR, one entry per CDR3 protein. The table lists 190,000 or so distinct CDR3 sequences, around a quarter of them singletons. The chain couples TRBV6-1 to TRBJ1-1; D remains ambiguous. The TCR was taken from a woman between 40 and 50 years old with alopecia areata. Some clones in this sample may be carry-over from other donors' samples. Sequencing used whole blood, obtained in connection with sensitization to the hapten diphenylcyclopropenone (DPC). The CDR3 reads CASSAMDTEAFF. The CDR3 region has the DNA TGTGCCAGCAGTGCTATGGACACTGAAGCTTTCTTT.